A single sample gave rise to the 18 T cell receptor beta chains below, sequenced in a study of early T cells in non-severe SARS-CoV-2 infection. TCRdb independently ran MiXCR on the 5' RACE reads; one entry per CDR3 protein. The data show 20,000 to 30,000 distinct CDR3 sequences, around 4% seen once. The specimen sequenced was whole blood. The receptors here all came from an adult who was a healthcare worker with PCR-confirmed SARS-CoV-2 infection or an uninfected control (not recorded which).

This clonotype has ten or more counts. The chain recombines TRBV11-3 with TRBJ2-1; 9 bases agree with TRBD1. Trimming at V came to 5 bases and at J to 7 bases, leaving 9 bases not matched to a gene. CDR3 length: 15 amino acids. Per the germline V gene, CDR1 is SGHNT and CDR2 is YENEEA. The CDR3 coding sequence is TGTGCCAGCAGCCTGCGGGACAGGGCTGAGAATGAGCAGTTCTTC. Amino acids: CASSLRDRAENEQFF.

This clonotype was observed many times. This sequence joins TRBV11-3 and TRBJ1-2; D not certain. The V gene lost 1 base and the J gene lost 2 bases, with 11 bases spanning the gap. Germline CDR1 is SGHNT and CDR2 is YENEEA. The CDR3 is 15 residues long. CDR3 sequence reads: CASSLGWVPNYGYTF. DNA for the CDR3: TGTGCCAGCAGCTTAGGATGGGTTCCGAACTATGGCTACACCTTC. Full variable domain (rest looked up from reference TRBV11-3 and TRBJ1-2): EAGVVQSPRYKIIEKKQPVAFWCNPISGHNTLYWYLQNLGQGPELLIRYENEEAVDDSQLPKDRFSAERLKGVDSTLKIQPAELGDSAVYLCASSLGWVPNYGYTFGSGTRLTVV.

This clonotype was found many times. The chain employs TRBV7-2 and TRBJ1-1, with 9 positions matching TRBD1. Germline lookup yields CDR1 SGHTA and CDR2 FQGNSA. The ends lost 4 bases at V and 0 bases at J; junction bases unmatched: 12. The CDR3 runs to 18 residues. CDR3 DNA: TGTGCCAGCAGCTCTGGGACAGGGAGGTCCCTAATGAACACTGAAGCTTTCTTT. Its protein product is CASSSGTGRSLMNTEAFF.

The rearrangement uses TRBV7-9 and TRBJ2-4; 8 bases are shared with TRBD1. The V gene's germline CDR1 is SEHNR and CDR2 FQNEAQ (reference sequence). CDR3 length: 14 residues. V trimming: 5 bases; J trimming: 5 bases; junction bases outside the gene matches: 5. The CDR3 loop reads CASSTPDRENIQYF. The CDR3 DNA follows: TGTGCCAGCAGCACACCGGACAGGGAAAACATTCAGTACTTC.

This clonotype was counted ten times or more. The CDR3 here is CASSQELLVNNEQFF. CDR3 DNA sequence: TGCGCCAGCAGCCAAGAGCTACTAGTCAACAATGAGCAGTTCTTC. The gene calls are TRBV4-3 and TRBJ2-1; a possible D gene is TRBD2 (5 bases). The CDR3 totals 15 residues. Trimming took off 0 bases at V and 5 bases at J, with 11 bases between the two ends. Per germline, CDR1 LGHNA and CDR2 YSLEER.

CDR3 amino acids: CASSLQAGAATDTQYF. As DNA, the CDR3 is TGTGCCAGCAGCTTACAAGCGGGAGCGGCCACAGATACGCAGTATTTT. This chain uses TRBV7-3 with TRBJ2-3; 8 nucleotides match TRBD2. Germline lookup yields CDR1 SGHTA and CDR2 FQGTGA. The CDR3 has 16 amino acids. J was trimmed by 2 bases and V by 2 bases; bases with no gene match: 6.

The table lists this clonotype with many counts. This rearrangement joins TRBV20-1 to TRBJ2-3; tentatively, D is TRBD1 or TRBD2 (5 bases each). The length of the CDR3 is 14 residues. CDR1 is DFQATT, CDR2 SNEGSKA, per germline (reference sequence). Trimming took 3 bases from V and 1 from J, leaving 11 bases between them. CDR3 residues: CSARRGSGTDTQYF. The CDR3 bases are TGCAGTGCTAGGAGGGGTAGCGGCACAGATACGCAGTATTTT.

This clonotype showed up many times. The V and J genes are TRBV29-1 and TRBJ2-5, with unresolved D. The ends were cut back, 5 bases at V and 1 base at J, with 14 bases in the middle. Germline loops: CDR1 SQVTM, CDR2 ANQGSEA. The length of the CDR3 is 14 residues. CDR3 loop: CSVWDTPSQETQYF. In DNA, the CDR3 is TGCAGCGTTTGGGATACACCCAGCCAAGAGACCCAGTACTTC.

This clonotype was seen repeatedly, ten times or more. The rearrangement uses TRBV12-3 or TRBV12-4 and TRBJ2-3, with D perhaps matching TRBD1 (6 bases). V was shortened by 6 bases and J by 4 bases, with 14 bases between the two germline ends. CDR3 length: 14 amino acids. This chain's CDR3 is CASSLTGFADTQYF. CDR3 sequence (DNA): TGTGCCAGCAGCCTTACAGGGTTTGCAGATACGCAGTATTTT.

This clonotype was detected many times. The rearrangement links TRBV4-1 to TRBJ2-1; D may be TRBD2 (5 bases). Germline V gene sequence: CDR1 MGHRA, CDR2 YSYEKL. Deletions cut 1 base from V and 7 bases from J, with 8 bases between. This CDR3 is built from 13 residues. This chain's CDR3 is CASSQVSENEQFF. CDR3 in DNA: TGCGCCAGCAGCCAAGTTAGCGAAAATGAGCAGTTCTTC.

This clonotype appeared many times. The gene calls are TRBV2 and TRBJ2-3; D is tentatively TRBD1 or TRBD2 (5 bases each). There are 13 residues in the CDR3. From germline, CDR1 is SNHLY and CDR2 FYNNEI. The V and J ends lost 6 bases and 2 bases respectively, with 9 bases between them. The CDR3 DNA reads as TGTGCCAGCAGGGGACGATCCACAGATACGCAGTATTTT. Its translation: CASRGRSTDTQYF.

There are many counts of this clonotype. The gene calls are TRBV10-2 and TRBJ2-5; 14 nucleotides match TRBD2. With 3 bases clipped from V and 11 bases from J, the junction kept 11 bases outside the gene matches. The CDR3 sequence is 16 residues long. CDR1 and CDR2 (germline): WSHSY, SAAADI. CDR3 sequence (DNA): TGCGCCAGCAGTGACCGGGAGGGACTAGCGGGAGTCCCACAGTACTTC. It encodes CASSDREGLAGVPQYF.

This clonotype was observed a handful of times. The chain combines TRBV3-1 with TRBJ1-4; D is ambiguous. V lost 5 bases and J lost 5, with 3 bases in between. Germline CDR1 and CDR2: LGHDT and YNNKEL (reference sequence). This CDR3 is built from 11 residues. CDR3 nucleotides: TGTGCCAGCAGCGACAATGAAAAACTGTTTTTT. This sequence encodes CASSDNEKLFF.

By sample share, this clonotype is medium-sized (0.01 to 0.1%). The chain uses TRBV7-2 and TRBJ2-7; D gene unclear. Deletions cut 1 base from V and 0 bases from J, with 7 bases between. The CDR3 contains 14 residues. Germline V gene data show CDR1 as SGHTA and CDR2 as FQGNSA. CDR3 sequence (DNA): TGTGCCAGCAGCTTAGGCCCCAACTCCTACGAGCAGTACTTC. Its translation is CASSLGPNSYEQYF.

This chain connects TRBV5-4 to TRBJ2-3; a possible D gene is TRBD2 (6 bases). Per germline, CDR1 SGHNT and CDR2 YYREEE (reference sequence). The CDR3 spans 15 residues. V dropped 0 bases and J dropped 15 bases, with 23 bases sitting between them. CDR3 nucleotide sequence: TGTGCCAGCAGCTTGGCCGGGACTCAGGGAGGAAAGATTTATTTT. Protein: CASSLAGTQGGKIYF.

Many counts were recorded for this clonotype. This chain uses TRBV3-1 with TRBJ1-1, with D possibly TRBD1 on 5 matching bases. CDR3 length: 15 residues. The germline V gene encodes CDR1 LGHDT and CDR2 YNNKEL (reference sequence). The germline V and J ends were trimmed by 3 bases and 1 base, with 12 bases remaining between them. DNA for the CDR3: TGTGCCAGCAGCCAGGGGGGGGGTCAGAACACTGAAGCTTTCTTT. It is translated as CASSQGGGQNTEAFF.

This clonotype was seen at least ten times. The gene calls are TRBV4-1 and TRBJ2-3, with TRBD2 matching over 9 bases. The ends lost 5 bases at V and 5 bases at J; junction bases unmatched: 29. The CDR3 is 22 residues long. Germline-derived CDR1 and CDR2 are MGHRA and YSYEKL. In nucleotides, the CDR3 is TGCGCCAGCAGCTCATTAGATGGGGCCAGCGGGAGGCCGGGCGTTAGAAGAGATACGCAGTATTTT. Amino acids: CASSSLDGASGRPGVRRDTQYF.

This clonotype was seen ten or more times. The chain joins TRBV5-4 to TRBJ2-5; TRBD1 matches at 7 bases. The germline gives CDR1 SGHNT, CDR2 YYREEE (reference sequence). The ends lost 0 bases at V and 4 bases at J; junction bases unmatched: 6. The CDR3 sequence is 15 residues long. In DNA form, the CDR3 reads TGTGCCAGCAGCTTGGGACAGGGTGAAACAGAGACCCAGTACTTC. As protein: CASSLGQGETETQYF.